The sample holds a few counts of the clone carrying this T cell receptor beta chain. Its antigen remains unknown. The entry originates in a study of beta chain features in type 1 diabetes. At the level of the study: About 110 million sorted cells were examined across all samples. Study findings and constraints: A potential PCR bias toward shorter templates would be equal in patient and control samples. The study left unresolved whether HLA type influences TCRB rearrangement. Moderately but significantly shorter TCRB CDR3s were found in Type 1 diabetes patients in all four CD4+ subsets.

Per germline, CDR1 SGHVS and CDR2 FQNEAQ. The V segment lost 1 base and the J segment 4 bases; nucleotides outside the gene matches: 7. The CDR3 is 17 amino acids. Expressed TCRB transcripts were sequenced because the entire RNA isolate underwent reverse transcription. The protocol was immunoSEQ multiplex PCR, while the TCRdb copy is restricted to in-frame clones and leaves out a portion. The sample lists roughly 160,000 clones, about 7.8% occurring once. Purity exceeded 98% in all sorted populations. The chain uses TRBV7-8 and TRBJ2-3; 11 positions agree with TRBD2. The sequencing input was central memory CD4+ T cells from blood. This clonotype was obtained from a woman aged 40-49 years with type 1 diabetes. The CDR3 DNA is TGTGCCAGCAGCTTAGGATTAACTAGCGGGAGCGCAGATACGCAGTATTTT. It encodes CASSLGLTSGSADTQYF. The full variable domain, with the rest looked up from reference TRBV7-8 and TRBJ2-3, is GAGVSQSPRYKVAKRGQDVALRCDPISGHVSLFWYQQALGQGPEFLTYFQNEAQLDKSGLPSDRFFAERPEGSVSTLKIQRTQQEDSAVYLCASSLGLTSGSADTQYFGPGTRLTVL.